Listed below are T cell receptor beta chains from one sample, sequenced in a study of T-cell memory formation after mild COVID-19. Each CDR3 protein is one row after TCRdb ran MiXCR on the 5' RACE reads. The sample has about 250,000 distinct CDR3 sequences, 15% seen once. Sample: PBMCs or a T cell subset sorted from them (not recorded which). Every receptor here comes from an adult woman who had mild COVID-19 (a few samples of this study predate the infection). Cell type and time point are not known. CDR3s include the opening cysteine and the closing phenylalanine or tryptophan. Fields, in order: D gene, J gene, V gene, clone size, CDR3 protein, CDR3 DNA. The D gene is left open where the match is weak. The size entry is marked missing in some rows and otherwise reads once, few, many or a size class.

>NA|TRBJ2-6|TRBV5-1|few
CASSPIYGANVLTF
TGCGCCAGCAGCCCTATCTACGGGGCCAACGTCCTGACTTTC
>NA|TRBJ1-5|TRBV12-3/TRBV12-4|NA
CASSLTGSVGNQPQHF
TGTGCCAGCAGTTTGACCGGGTCAGTGGGCAATCAGCCCCAGCATTTT
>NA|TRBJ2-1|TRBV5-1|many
CASSLWGSSYNEQFF
TGCGCCAGCAGCTTGTGGGGCAGCTCCTACAATGAGCAGTTCTTC
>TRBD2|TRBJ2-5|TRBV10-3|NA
CAISSGVQETQYF
TGTGCCATCAGCAGCGGGGTCCAAGAGACCCAGTACTTC
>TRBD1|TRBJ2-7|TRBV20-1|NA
CSARASRQGQGEQYF
TGCAGTGCTAGAGCTTCTCGACAGGGGCAAGGGGAGCAGTACTTC
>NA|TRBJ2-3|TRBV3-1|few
CASSQGVASSTDTQYF
TGTGCCAGCAGCCAAGGCGTGGCGTCTAGCACAGATACGCAGTATTTT
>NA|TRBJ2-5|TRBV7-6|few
CASSRSGTQETQYF
TGTGCCAGCAGTAGATCCGGGACACAAGAGACCCAGTACTTC
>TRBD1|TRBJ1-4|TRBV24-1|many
CATSSTGENEKLFF
TGTGCCACCAGTTCGACAGGGGAAAATGAAAAACTGTTTTTT
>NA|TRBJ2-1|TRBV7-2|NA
CASSLGALSNEQFF
TGTGCCAGCAGCTTAGGAGCCCTATCCAATGAGCAGTTCTTC
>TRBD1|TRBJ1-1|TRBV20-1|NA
CSAKRQGVNTEAFF
TGCAGTGCAAAACGACAGGGGGTGAACACTGAAGCTTTCTTT
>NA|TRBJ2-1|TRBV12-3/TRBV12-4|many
CASSLLSRNEQFF
TGTGCCAGCAGTTTATTAAGCCGCAATGAGCAGTTCTTC
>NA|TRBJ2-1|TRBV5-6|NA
CASSLMRVVNEQFF
TGTGCCAGCAGCTTAATGAGGGTGGTAAATGAGCAGTTCTTC
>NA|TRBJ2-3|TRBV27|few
CASSFLGQGKREGTDTQYF
TGTGCCAGCAGTTTCCTGGGACAGGGGAAGCGGGAGGGCACAGATACGCAGTATTTT
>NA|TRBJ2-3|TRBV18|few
CASSIYSTDTQYF
TGTGCCAGCTCAATCTACAGCACAGATACGCAGTATTTT
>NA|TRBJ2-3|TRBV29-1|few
CSVEDGTDTQYF
TGCAGCGTTGAAGATGGCACAGATACGCAGTATTTT
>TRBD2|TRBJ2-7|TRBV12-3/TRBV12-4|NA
CASSGLVNEQYF
TGTGCCAGCAGCGGACTAGTGAACGAGCAGTACTTC
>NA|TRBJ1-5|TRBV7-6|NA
CASSLRAAQDQPQHF
TGTGCCAGCAGCTTAAGGGCCGCGCAGGATCAGCCCCAGCATTTT
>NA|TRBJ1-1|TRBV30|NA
CAWSRGVPRQDEAFF
TGTGCCTGGAGCCGAGGGGTACCACGTCAGGATGAAGCTTTCTTT
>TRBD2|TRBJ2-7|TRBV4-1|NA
CASSQTSGAPYEQYF
TGCGCCAGCAGCCAGACTAGCGGGGCCCCCTACGAGCAGTACTTC
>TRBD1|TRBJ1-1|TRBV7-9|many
CASSLGTGPVNTEAFF
TGTGCCAGCAGCTTGGGGACAGGGCCTGTGAACACTGAAGCTTTCTTT
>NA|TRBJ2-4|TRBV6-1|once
CASRQPPGGLDIKYF
TGTGCCAGCAGGCAACCCCCCGGGGGCTTAGACATTAAGTACTTC
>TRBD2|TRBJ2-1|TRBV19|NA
CASNHVAGGDNEQFF
TGTGCCAGTAACCATGTTGCGGGGGGGGACAATGAGCAGTTCTTC
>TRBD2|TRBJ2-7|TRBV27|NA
CASSYKRGSSYEQYF
TGTGCCAGCAGTTACAAACGCGGGAGCTCCTACGAGCAGTACTTC
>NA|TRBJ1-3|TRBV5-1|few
CASSLGATTAGNTIYF
TGCGCCAGCAGCCTCGGCGCGACCACGGCTGGAAACACCATATATTTT
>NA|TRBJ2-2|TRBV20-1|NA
CSASHANTGELFF
TGCAGTGCTAGCCACGCGAACACCGGGGAGCTGTTTTTT
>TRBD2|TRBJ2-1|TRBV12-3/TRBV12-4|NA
CASLAGGSYNEQFF
TGTGCCAGTCTAGCGGGAGGCTCCTACAATGAGCAGTTCTTC
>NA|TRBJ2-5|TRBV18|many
CASSPEETQYF
TGTGCCAGCTCACCTGAAGAGACCCAGTACTTC
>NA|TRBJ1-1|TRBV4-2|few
CASSQGHLLMNTEAFF
TGTGCCAGCAGCCAAGGGCATCTACTCATGAACACTGAAGCTTTCTTT
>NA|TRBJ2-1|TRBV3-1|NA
CASSLRLDLSEQFF
TGTGCCAGCAGCCTGAGACTAGATCTGAGCGAGCAGTTCTTC
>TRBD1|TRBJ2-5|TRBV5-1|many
CASSLVWGQEETQYF
TGCGCCAGCAGCTTGGTGTGGGGACAGGAAGAGACCCAGTACTTC
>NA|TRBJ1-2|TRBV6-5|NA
CASSLGAPTLNYGYTF
TGTGCCAGCAGCCTGGGGGCACCAACATTAAACTATGGCTACACCTTC
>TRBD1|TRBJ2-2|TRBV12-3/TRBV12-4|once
CASSLRGHLGELFF
TGTGCCAGCAGTTTGAGGGGGCATTTAGGGGAGCTGTTTTTT
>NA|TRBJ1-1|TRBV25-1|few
CASSELRGEAFF
TGTGCCAGCAGTGAATTGAGGGGAGAAGCTTTCTTT
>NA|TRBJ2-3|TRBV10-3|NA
CAISEPPGHPYTDTQYF
TGTGCCATCAGTGAGCCCCCGGGACACCCGTACACAGATACGCAGTATTTT
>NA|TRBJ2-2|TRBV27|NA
CASSLSFGELFF
TGTGCCAGCAGTTTATCGTTCGGGGAGCTGTTTTTT
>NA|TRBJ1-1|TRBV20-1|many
CSARDFWDPLNTEAFF
TGCAGTGCTAGAGATTTTTGGGACCCATTGAACACTGAAGCTTTCTTT
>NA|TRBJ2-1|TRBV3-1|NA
CASSQDKWGLSYNEQFF
TGTGCCAGCAGCCAAGATAAGTGGGGCCTCTCCTACAATGAGCAGTTCTTC
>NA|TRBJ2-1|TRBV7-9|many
CASSFYNEQFF
TGTGCCAGCAGCTTCTACAATGAGCAGTTCTTC